This T cell receptor beta chain was retrieved from a study of T cells in Graves' hyperthyroidism and ophthalmopathy. RNA transcripts gave rise to amplified TCR beta CDR3 regions. The study used the HTBI primer set for a first-round RT-PCR of the TCR CDR3. TCRdb re-derived calls from the multiplex PCR reads in MiXCR, one entry per CDR3 protein. This table holds some 140,000 distinct CDR3 sequences, around 20% found once. This clonotype occurred many times. CDR3 length: 15 amino acids. V gave up 0 bases and J gave up 4 bases, with 11 bases separating them. The V gene's germline CDR1 is SEHNR and CDR2 FQNEAQ (reference sequence).

The chain carries TRBV7-9 and TRBJ2-3; possible D gene TRBD2, 5 bases. Sequenced material: blood. The receptor was derived from a woman between 45 and 60 years old with Graves' hyperthyroidism that later progressed to Graves' ophthalmopathy. The CDR3 DNA sequence: TGTGCCAGCAGCTTAGCAGCGGTGCCGTCAGATACGCAGTATTTT. This sequence encodes CASSLAAVPSDTQYF.